This T cell receptor beta chain appears in the sequencing data of a study of blood T cell repertoires in COVID-19. Study details: Samples taken during acute and convalescent COVID-19 were collected in the United States, Italy and Spain. In each case, the material was cDNA or gDNA derived from T cells, B-cell-depleted T cells, or PBMCs.

In the original analysis: Nucleated cell number was recorded as an estimate derived from reference gene primer amplification. Data came from immunoSEQ multiplex PCR; TCRdb stores just in-frame clones and leaves some out. D and trimming come from the DNA, and the V and J calls and clone size come from that table. The sample shows 80,000 to 90,000 clones, around nine tenths of them seen only once. This CDR3 comprises 13 residues. Germline V lookup: CDR1 MNHEY, CDR2 SMNVEV (reference sequence). Trimming took 8 bases from V and 0 from J, leaving 10 bases between them. Sequenced material: peripheral blood. The V gene is TRBV27, the J gene TRBJ1-2, with D perhaps matching TRBD1 (6 bases). The sequence was collected from a man between 60 and 75 years old with acute or convalescent COVID-19. In nucleotides, the CDR3 is TGTGCCAGCGGGACACTGACTAACTATGGCTACACCTTC. It translates to CASGTLTNYGYTF.